This TCR beta chain comes out of a study of blood T cell repertoires in COVID-19. Study summary: The samples span acute and convalescent COVID-19 from the United States, Italy and Spain. T cells, B-cell-depleted T cells, or PBMCs provided the cDNA or gDNA that served as material.

As processed by the authors: Amplification of reference gene primers provided the estimated nucleated cell counts. Clones were sequenced by immunoSEQ multiplex PCR, and TCRdb holds only the in-frame ones, with some missing. Clone size and V and J calls were adopted from that table, with D and trimming inferred from the DNA. The table records over 110,000 clones, approximately 88% of them present only once. The CDR3 is made up of 15 amino acids. V was cut by 0 bases and J by 2 bases, with 9 bases left in between. The germline gives CDR1 SGDLS, CDR2 YYNGEE. What was sequenced was peripheral blood. The TCR comes from a woman aged 50 to 65 with acute or convalescent COVID-19. V usage is TRBV9 and J usage is TRBJ1-5; D is unresolved. The CDR3 DNA reads as TGTGCCAGCAGCGTAGGGGCTGGTCGCAATCAGCCCCAGCATTTT. Its translation: CASSVGAGRNQPQHF. Complete variable domain (other parts from reference TRBV9 and TRBJ1-5): DSGVTQTPKHLITATGQRVTLRCSPRSGDLSVYWYQQSLDQGLQFLIQYYNGEERAKGNILERFSAQQFPDLHSELNLSSLELGDSALYFCASSVGAGRNQPQHFGDGTRLSIL.